These 20 T cell receptor beta chains were all obtained from the same sample, sequenced in a study of blood T cell repertoires in COVID-19. TCRdb keeps only in-frame clones here, not all; method: immunoSEQ multiplex PCR. The data hold 250,000 to 350,000 clones, with roughly nine tenths observed a single time. Sequencing was carried out using peripheral blood. These receptors originate from a woman in her 30s with COVID-19, enrolled during active disease.

A single count supports this clone. CDR3 in amino acids: CASSEAGLAGGPSDEQFF. The DNA for the CDR3 is TGTGCCAGCAGTGAAGCGGGGCTAGCGGGAGGGCCATCCGATGAGCAGTTCTTC. The chain uses TRBV6-1 and TRBJ2-1, with 12 bases lining up with TRBD2. V trimming: 0 bases; J trimming: 8 bases; junction bases outside the gene matches: 11. CDR1 and CDR2 from the germline V gene are MNHNS and SASEGT. The CDR3 totals 18 residues.

This clone was detected once. The chain carries TRBV5-1 and TRBJ2-3, with 7 bases identical to TRBD2. The CDR3 extends over 16 amino acids. Germline V lookup: CDR1 SGHRS, CDR2 YFSETQ. The V and J ends lost 2 bases and 6 bases, in that order; junction bases with no gene match: 12. The DNA for the CDR3 is TGCGCCAGCAGCTTACTGCGGGAGATGGTCAGTGATACGCAGTATTTT. It specifies CASSLLREMVSDTQYF.

The chain has TRBV20-1 and TRBJ1-1; TRBD1 aligns across 8 bases. This CDR3 comprises 13 residues. The germline V gene has CDR1 DFQATT and CDR2 SNEGSKA (reference sequence). V lost 3 bases and J lost 3; bases outside the gene matches: 3. In DNA, the CDR3 is TGCAGTGCTAGTCAGGGGGCGGACACTGAAGCTTTCTTT. This codes for CSASQGADTEAFF.

V usage is TRBV3-1 (or the pseudogene TRBV3-2) and J usage is TRBJ2-7, with TRBD1 identical over 9 bases. The V and J ends lost 3 bases and 3 bases, in that order; junction bases with no gene match: 9. This CDR3 is built from 16 residues. Germline V gives CDR1 LGHDT, CDR2 YNNKEL (reference sequence). The chain's CDR3 is CASSQTPGQGVYEQYF. CDR3 nucleotide sequence: TGTGCCAGCAGCCAGACACCGGGACAGGGAGTCTACGAGCAGTACTTC.

V is TRBV7-9 and J is TRBJ1-1, with 10 nucleotides matching TRBD1. Trimming removed 4 bases from V and 6 bases from J; junction bases left unmatched: 5. Germline CDR1 SEHNR, CDR2 FQNEAQ (reference sequence). This CDR3 has 14 residues. In DNA, the CDR3 is TGTGCCAGCAGCTCTGGGGACAGGGGATCTGAAGCTTTCTTT. It is translated as CASSSGDRGSEAFF.

V and J are TRBV5-1 and TRBJ2-7; D possibly corresponds to TRBD2 (5 bases). Germline V lookup: CDR1 SGHRS, CDR2 YFSETQ. The V gene lost 3 bases and the J gene lost 6 bases, with 13 bases spanning the gap. The CDR3 spans 13 residues. The CDR3 is CASSSTSGIEQYF. CDR3 bases: TGCGCCAGCAGCTCCACCTCGGGGATCGAGCAGTACTTC.

The genes are TRBV15 and TRBJ2-7; 12 bases fit TRBD1. V lost 4 bases to trimming and J lost 5 bases; unmatched junction nucleotides: 12. The CDR3 sequence is 17 residues long. Germline CDR1 LNHNV, CDR2 YYDKDF (reference sequence). This chain's CDR3 is CATSTVPGGQGADEQYF. CDR3 in DNA: TGTGCCACCAGCACGGTACCCGGGGGACAGGGGGCTGACGAGCAGTACTTC.

The CDR3 region has the DNA TGTGCCAGCATCACAGACAGGGGGGCTCGGCCCCAGCATTTT. Translated, it gives CASITDRGARPQHF. J is TRBJ1-5 and V is TRBV6-5; 9 positions agree with TRBD1. From germline, CDR1 is MNHEY and CDR2 SVGAGI. The V gene end was trimmed by 7 bases and the J gene end by 9 bases; junction bases not matched to a gene: 10. The CDR3 is 14 amino acids.

V gene TRBV5-1 combines with J gene TRBJ1-4; 12 bases are a match to TRBD1. Unmatched junction bases numbered 4, after V lost 4 bases and J lost 6 bases. The germline gives CDR1 SGHRS, CDR2 YFSETQ. The CDR3 contains 15 residues. The CDR3: CASSTGTGGDEKLFF. CDR3 nucleotides: TGCGCCAGCAGCACCGGGACAGGGGGCGATGAAAAACTGTTTTTT.

The CDR3 bases are TGTGCCAGTAGTATGAGCAGGGGGCCAGAGCAGCCCCAGCATTTT. It is translated as CASSMSRGPEQPQHF. The chain recombines TRBV19 with TRBJ1-5; TRBD1 matches 8 bases. CDR1 LNHDA and CDR2 SQIVND come from the germline V gene (reference sequence). The CDR3 is 15 amino acids. Trimming took 3 bases from V and 7 from J; bases not matched to a gene: 8.

In this sample, this clone turned up once. V and J are TRBV2 and TRBJ1-1, with D possibly TRBD1 on 5 matching bases. Trimming stripped 8 bases from V and 4 bases from J, with 23 bases between. CDR3 size: 16 residues. Looked up from germline, CDR1 is SNHLY and CDR2 is FYNNEI. As DNA, the CDR3 is TGTGCCAGCTGCGAGGACACTCCCCGGTACGGCACTGAAGCTTTCTTT. Translating it yields CASCEDTPRYGTEAFF. The full variable domain, rest sourced from reference TRBV2 and TRBJ1-1, is EPEVTQTPSHQVTQMGQEVILRCVPISNHLYFYWYRQILGQKVEFLVSFYNNEISEKSEIFDDQFSVERPDGSNFTLKIRSTKLEDSAMYFCASCEDTPRYGTEAFFGQGTRLTVV.

The chain recombines TRBV27 with TRBJ2-2, with 11 positions matching TRBD2. V lost 6 bases, J lost 5 bases, and 5 bases stayed unmatched. Looked up from germline, CDR1 is MNHEY and CDR2 is SMNVEV (reference sequence). This CDR3 is built from 15 residues. This CDR3 is CASRPGTSGTGELFF. For the CDR3, the DNA is TGTGCCAGCAGACCCGGGACTAGCGGTACCGGGGAGCTGTTTTTT.

In this sample, this clone turned up once. The chain links TRBV19 to TRBJ2-7; 8 bases match TRBD2. Germline-derived CDR1 and CDR2 are LNHDA and SQIVND (reference sequence). This CDR3 comprises 15 residues. V was pared by 6 bases and J by 0 bases, with 7 bases of the junction left unmatched. The CDR3 DNA reads as TGTGCCAGTAGGGGACCCGGGACTAGCTCCTACGAGCAGTACTTC. This translates into CASRGPGTSSYEQYF.

The chain recombines TRBV19 with TRBJ1-2; D call uncertain. The CDR3 is 17 amino acids. Germline V gene sequence: CDR1 LNHDA, CDR2 SQIVND (reference sequence). The V and J ends lost 7 bases and 8 bases respectively, with 29 bases between them. CDR3 DNA: TGTGCCAGTACCACCGAACGCACCGTTCGGGGAAGGTCAGGCTACACCTTC. Translated, it gives CASTTERTVRGRSGYTF. Drawing the rest from reference TRBV19 and TRBJ1-2, the complete variable domain is DGGITQSPKYLFRKEGQNVTLSCEQNLNHDAMYWYRQDPGQGLRLIYYSQIVNDFQKGDIAEGYSVSREKKESFPLTVTSAQKNPTAFYLCASTTERTVRGRSGYTFGSGTRLTVV.

The J gene is TRBJ2-3, the V gene TRBV30; 10 bases agree with TRBD2. Trimming removed 1 base from V and 2 bases from J; junction bases left unmatched: 6. The length of the CDR3 is 16 residues. Germline loops: CDR1 GTSNPN, CDR2 SVGIG (reference sequence). DNA of the CDR3: TGTGCCTGGAGTGAGGAAGCGGGAGGGATCACAGATACGCAGTATTTT. Translating gives CAWSEEAGGITDTQYF.

The chain joins TRBV5-5 to TRBJ1-1; D not resolved. In germline, CDR1 is SGHKS, CDR2 YYEKEE (reference sequence). V was clipped by 3 bases and J by 0 bases, with 9 bases between them. This CDR3 spans 14 amino acids. Here the CDR3 reads CASSSRHLNTEAFF. The CDR3, as DNA: TGTGCCAGCAGCTCACGACACTTGAACACTGAAGCTTTCTTT.

This clone was counted a single time. The chain links TRBV5-3 to TRBJ1-1; the D is unclear. TRBV5-3 is sorted into the ORF group, with uncertain function. The germline V and J ends were trimmed by 5 bases and 0 bases, with 20 bases remaining between them. The CDR3 consists of 17 residues. CDR3 amino acids: CARRAAPIIYMNTEAFF. CDR3 bases: TGTGCCAGAAGGGCGGCCCCAATTATCTACATGAACACTGAAGCTTTCTTT.

This chain uses TRBV7-9 with TRBJ1-1; possibly TRBD1 for D (5 bases). The length of the CDR3 is 14 residues. Germline V gives CDR1 SEHNR, CDR2 FQNEAQ (reference sequence). V was pared by 1 base and J by 5 bases, with 11 bases between. The CDR3 loop is CASSLETGGTEAFF. The DNA for the CDR3 is TGTGCCAGCAGCTTAGAGACCGGGGGGACTGAAGCTTTCTTT.

CDR3 nucleotide sequence: TGTGCCAGCAGCCAAGTAAGTGGGAGAGGAGGAAATGAGCAGTTCTTC. Translated, it gives CASSQVSGRGGNEQFF. The chain carries TRBV4-2 and TRBJ2-1; possibly TRBD2 for D (5 bases). The CDR3 extends over 16 amino acids. V lost 1 base and J 7 bases, leaving 17 bases between the germline ends. Per germline, CDR1 LGHNA and CDR2 YNFKEQ.

This sequence joins TRBV11-2 and TRBJ2-1; possibly TRBD1 for D (6 bases). Germline CDR1 SGHAT, CDR2 FQNNGV. This CDR3 is built from 18 residues. The V gene lost 5 bases and the J gene lost 4 bases, with 24 bases spanning the gap. CDR3 nucleotides: TGTGCCAGCAGCCCGGACCCCACGAGGGGGAGTTTGTACAATGAGCAGTTCTTC. It yields the protein CASSPDPTRGSLYNEQFF.